The rows below give T cell receptor beta chains drawn from one sample of a study of shared clonotypes between healthy human individuals. Assay: immunoSEQ multiplex PCR; the TCRdb copy retains only in-frame clones and omits some. The sample lists around 1.4 million clones, 97% to 99% occurring once. Sequenced sample: naive CD4+ T cells sorted from blood. These receptor sequences come from a young man in good health. Both conserved end residues are part of each CDR3. The order of the fields is V gene, D gene, clone size, J gene, CDR3 protein, CDR3 DNA. The D gene is left open where the match is weak. The size field is filled for only some rows; it gives once, few, many or a size class.

TRBV7-9	.	.	TRBJ2-5	CASSSNRRRQETQYF	TGTGCCAGCAGCTCTAATCGGAGGCGCCAAGAGACCCAGTACTTC
TRBV30	TRBD2	.	TRBJ2-5	CALRGGTPQETQYF	TGTGCCCTACGCGGGGGAACCCCACAAGAGACCCAGTACTTC
TRBV5-6	TRBD1	.	TRBJ1-1	CASSLVGQGLNTEAFF	TGTGCCAGCAGCTTGGTTGGACAGGGGTTGAACACTGAAGCTTTCTTT
TRBV5-4	.	.	TRBJ2-3	CASSRSTDTQYF	TGTGCCAGCAGCCGCAGCACAGATACGCAGTATTTT
TRBV29-1	.	.	TRBJ2-7	CSAISRGLGDEQYF	TGCAGCGCGATCTCTAGAGGTCTTGGGGACGAGCAGTACTTC
TRBV4-1	.	.	TRBJ2-4	CASSQDGLLKNIQYF	TGCGCCAGCAGCCAAGACGGACTACTCAAAAACATTCAGTACTTC
TRBV5-4	TRBD1	.	TRBJ2-7	CASSWDRGIYEQYF	TGTGCCAGCAGCTGGGACAGGGGAATCTACGAGCAGTACTTC
TRBV5-4	.	.	TRBJ2-1	CASSSLTGSYNEQFF	TGTGCCAGCAGCTCATTGACCGGCTCCTACAATGAGCAGTTCTTC
TRBV5-8	TRBD1	.	TRBJ1-1	CASSLFGTGNTEAFF	TGTGCCAGCAGCTTGTTTGGGACAGGGAACACTGAAGCTTTCTTT
TRBV5-1	TRBD1	once	TRBJ2-1	CASSSIPTGGLYNEQFF	TGCGCCAGCAGCAGTATACCGACAGGGGGTCTATACAATGAGCAGTTCTTC
TRBV27	TRBD1	.	TRBJ2-3	CASSLGQGADTQYF	TGTGCCAGCAGTTTAGGGCAGGGGGCAGATACGCAGTATTTT
TRBV9	TRBD2	once	TRBJ2-2	CASSHETSGTGELFF	TGTGCCAGCAGCCACGAGACTAGCGGCACCGGGGAGCTGTTTTTT
TRBV7-2	.	.	TRBJ2-1	CASSLSGTPSSYNEQFF	TGTGCCAGCAGCTTATCCGGGACACCGAGCTCCTACAATGAGCAGTTCTTC
TRBV5-1	.	.	TRBJ1-1	CASSFAGSSTEAFF	TGCGCCAGCAGCTTTGCAGGAAGCAGCACTGAAGCTTTCTTT
TRBV30	TRBD2	.	TRBJ2-1	CAWTPGLAGGGYNEQFF	TGTGCCTGGACCCCGGGACTAGCGGGAGGAGGCTACAATGAGCAGTTCTTC
TRBV28	TRBD2	once	TRBJ2-2	CASRSTSGRLGELFF	TGTGCCAGCAGGTCGACTAGCGGGAGACTCGGGGAGCTGTTTTTT
TRBV28	TRBD1	.	TRBJ2-1	CASRMVGQGFDEQFF	TGTGCCAGCAGGATGGTCGGACAGGGGTTCGATGAGCAGTTCTTC
TRBV27	.	.	TRBJ1-4	CASMGTWNSSNEKLFF	TGTGCCAGCATGGGGACCTGGAACAGCTCTAATGAAAAACTGTTTTTT
TRBV30	TRBD1	.	TRBJ2-3	CAWQGVIADTQYF	TGTGCCTGGCAGGGGGTAATAGCAGATACGCAGTATTTT
TRBV10-2	.	.	TRBJ2-1	CASSERGTGHGYNEQFF	TGCGCCAGCAGTGAGAGGGGGACGGGACACGGCTACAATGAGCAGTTCTTC
TRBV9	TRBD2	.	TRBJ2-2	CASSYRSGITNTGELFF	TGTGCCAGCAGCTACCGTAGCGGGATCACGAACACCGGGGAGCTGTTTTTT
TRBV9	.	.	TRBJ2-3	CASSVAGFAATDTQYF	TGTGCCAGCAGCGTCGCAGGGTTTGCGGCCACAGATACGCAGTATTTT
TRBV7-9	.	.	TRBJ2-7	CASSFNYEQYF	TGTGCCAGCAGCTTTAACTACGAGCAGTACTTC
TRBV28	.	.	TRBJ1-5	CASSLLKSAGFSNQPQHF	TGTGCCAGCAGTTTACTCAAATCCGCGGGTTTTAGCAATCAGCCCCAGCATTTT
TRBV7-3	TRBD1	.	TRBJ2-3	CASSDDREDTQYF	TGTGCCAGCAGCGATGACAGGGAGGATACGCAGTATTTT
TRBV5-1	.	.	TRBJ2-5	CASSFLVATQETQYF	TGCGCCAGCAGCTTTTTGGTCGCTACCCAAGAGACCCAGTACTTC
TRBV18	.	.	TRBJ1-1	CASSSKAGPLGTEAFF	TGTGCCAGCTCATCCAAAGCAGGTCCCCTCGGTACTGAAGCTTTCTTT
TRBV19	.	.	TRBJ2-7	CASSIPLQEQYF	TGTGCCAGTAGTATCCCCCTGCAGGAGCAGTACTTC
TRBV9	.	.	TRBJ2-2	CASSYPADTGELFF	TGTGCCAGCAGCTACCCAGCGGACACCGGGGAGCTGTTTTTT
TRBV7-8	.	.	TRBJ1-2	CASSYPGREYHGYTF	TGTGCCAGCAGCTACCCCGGGCGGGAATATCATGGCTACACCTTC
TRBV6-6	.	.	TRBJ1-2	CASSYNPNYGYTF	TGTGCCAGCAGTTACAATCCTAACTATGGCTACACCTTC
TRBV29-1	TRBD2	.	TRBJ2-1	CSAYAASGIYNEQFF	TGCAGCGCCTATGCGGCTAGCGGGATCTACAATGAGCAGTTCTTC
TRBV5-1	TRBD2	.	TRBJ2-3	CASSFFSSGNRDTQYF	TGCGCCAGCAGCTTCTTTAGTAGCGGGAACAGAGATACGCAGTATTTT
TRBV5-1	.	once	TRBJ2-4	CASSETGLAKNIQYF	TGCGCCAGCAGCGAGACAGGCCTAGCCAAAAACATTCAGTACTTC
TRBV5-5	.	.	TRBJ2-2	CASSVVSGKNTGELFF	TGTGCCAGCAGCGTCGTATCTGGCAAGAACACCGGGGAGCTGTTTTTT
TRBV11-3	.	.	TRBJ1-3	CASSPVGGNTIYF	TGTGCCAGCAGCCCCGTTGGTGGAAACACCATATATTTT
TRBV5-1	TRBD2	once	TRBJ2-3	CASSFLAESTDTQYF	TGCGCCAGCAGCTTCCTAGCGGAAAGCACAGATACGCAGTATTTT
TRBV11-2	TRBD2	.	TRBJ2-7	CASSLGGTSGRFYEQYF	TGTGCCAGCAGCTTGGGTGGGACTAGCGGGAGGTTCTACGAGCAGTACTTC
TRBV19	.	few	TRBJ2-7	CASSVRMTAYEQYF	TGTGCCAGTAGTGTCAGGATGACTGCCTACGAGCAGTACTTC
TRBV7-3	.	.	TRBJ1-1	CASSYDGNTEAFF	TGTGCCAGCAGCTACGACGGGAACACTGAAGCTTTCTTT
TRBV28	TRBD1	.	TRBJ2-5	CASIRTGGAETQYF	TGTGCCAGCATTCGTACAGGGGGCGCGGAGACCCAGTACTTC
TRBV15	.	.	TRBJ1-2	CATSRGSRDNYGYTF	TGTGCCACCAGCAGAGGTAGCAGGGATAACTATGGCTACACCTTC
TRBV19	TRBD1	.	TRBJ1-5	CASSLSGQGAYFVGNQPQHF	TGTGCCAGTAGTTTATCTGGACAGGGGGCCTACTTCGTTGGCAATCAGCCCCAGCATTTT
TRBV4-1	.	.	TRBJ2-1	CASGARVGLSTGEQFF	TGCGCCAGCGGGGCTCGGGTCGGTCTTTCTACAGGTGAGCAGTTCTTC
TRBV10-2	.	.	TRBJ1-4	CASSTGNEKLFF	TGCGCCAGCAGTACCGGGAATGAAAAACTGTTTTTT
TRBV6-6	TRBD1	.	TRBJ2-4	CASSLRQGSAKNIQYF	TGTGCCAGCAGCCTCCGACAGGGCTCAGCCAAAAACATTCAGTACTTC
TRBV4-1	.	.	TRBJ1-1	CASSLLVPAMNTEAFF	TGCGCCAGCAGCCTGTTGGTCCCCGCAATGAACACTGAAGCTTTCTTT
TRBV7-9	.	.	TRBJ1-3	CASSPRGYGNTIYF	TGTGCCAGCAGCCCTAGGGGGTATGGAAACACCATATATTTT
TRBV5-1	.	.	TRBJ2-2	CASSLGTGNTGELFF	TGCGCCAGCAGCTTGGGCACAGGAAACACCGGGGAGCTGTTTTTT